These 29 T cell receptor beta chains were all obtained from the same sample, sequenced in a study of cytomegalovirus exposure and HLA in healthy donors (dated by TCRdb to about 2017). Library preparation employed the immunoSEQ multiplex PCR assay. For the multiplex PCR, a mixture combining 60 forward primers for TCR Vbeta segments and 13 reverse primers for TCR Jbeta segments was used. This is the immuneACCESS table as TCRdb keeps it, with only in-frame sequences that have V and J called. A part of the clones is gone; compared with another copy, unresolved V genes explain less than half, and the rest is unexplained. Here the sample has 90,000 to 110,000 clones; about 78% occur a single time. The top ten hold approximately 1.2% of the sample. The sample taken for sequencing was PBMCs. The receptors were sampled from a man in his thirties or forties in good health and CMV-seronegative.

For this clone: The sample carries other DNA sequences with the same CDR3. The CDR3: CASSLDFQETQYF. The CDR3 DNA follows: TGTGCCAGCAGCCTGGACTTCCAAGAGACCCAGTACTTC. The chain is built from TRBV5-4 and TRBJ2-5, with D perhaps TRBD2 (5 bases). The germline CDR1 and CDR2 sequences are SGHNT and YYREEE (reference sequence). V gave up 4 bases and J gave up 1 base, with 8 bases separating them. The CDR3 spans 13 residues.

In nucleotides, the CDR3 is TGTGCCAGCAGTACCTCACGTCGGGCTTTCTTT. Amino acids: CASSTSRRAFF. V usage is TRBV6-5 and J usage is TRBJ1-1; D remains unclear. With 5 bases removed from V and 11 bases from J, the gap between germline ends came to 12 bases. The CDR3 sequence is 11 residues long. Germline assignment: CDR1 MNHEY and CDR2 SVGAGI.

This clone has only a few counts. The CDR3 loop is CASRSGQKAFF. CDR3 DNA sequence: TGTGCCAGCAGAAGCGGACAGAAAGCTTTCTTT. The rearrangement links TRBV6-5 to TRBJ1-1; a weak D match, TRBD1 (6 bases). The V gene's germline CDR1 is MNHEY and CDR2 SVGAGI. Between the trimmed V and J ends, which lost 6 bases and 9 bases, there was a span of 11 bases. This CDR3 is built from 11 residues.

V gene TRBV4-3 combines with J gene TRBJ1-1; 7 positions match TRBD1. Germline-derived CDR1 and CDR2 are LGHNA and YSLEER. This CDR3 region has 15 residues. V gave up 5 bases and J gave up 0 bases; unmatched junction bases: 6. In nucleotides, the CDR3 is TGCGCCAGCAGCTTGGCAGGGGGGATGAACACTGAAGCTTTCTTT. It translates to CASSLAGGMNTEAFF.

The chain uses TRBV9 and TRBJ2-5; unclear D gene. CDR1 is SGDLS and CDR2 is YYNGEE in the germline V gene. Trimming cost V 4 bases and J 5 bases, with 9 bases left between them. CDR3 length equals 12 residues. The CDR3 reads CASSNPRETQYF. CDR3 bases: TGTGCCAGCAGCAACCCTAGGGAGACCCAGTACTTC.

Here the CDR3 reads CASSQDTGGASDTQYF. The CDR3 bases are TGCGCCAGCAGCCAAGATACCGGGGGGGCTTCAGATACGCAGTATTTT. The chain has TRBV4-3 and TRBJ2-3, with 8 bases aligning to TRBD2. CDR3 size: 16 residues. The germline V gene has CDR1 LGHNA and CDR2 YSLEER. Unmatched junction bases numbered 6, after V lost 0 bases and J lost 4 bases.

The chain is built from TRBV5-4 and TRBJ2-4, with 9 bases aligning to TRBD2. CDR1 SGHNT and CDR2 YYREEE come from the germline V gene (reference sequence). CDR3 length equals 16 residues. V lost 0 bases to trimming and J lost 3 bases; unmatched junction nucleotides: 4. The CDR3 DNA sequence: TGTGCCAGCAGCTTGGGGAGCGGGGGGCTCAAAAACATTCAGTACTTC. It yields the protein CASSLGSGGLKNIQYF.

Only a few counts were recorded for this clone. This chain uses TRBV7-2 with TRBJ1-5; D not resolved. V lost 4 bases and J 4 bases, leaving 14 bases between the germline ends. CDR3 size: 15 residues. Germline V gene sequence: CDR1 SGHTA, CDR2 FQGNSA. CDR3 bases: TGTGCCAGCAGCTACCAAGCCGGCGGGAATCAGCCCCAGCATTTT. It yields the protein CASSYQAGGNQPQHF.

The chain recombines TRBV2 with TRBJ1-2; D not resolved. Looked up from germline, CDR1 is SNHLY and CDR2 is FYNNEI. The length of the CDR3 is 14 residues. The V end lost 4 bases, the J end lost 4 bases, and 13 bases lay between the germline ends. DNA of the CDR3: TGTGCCAGCAGTGCGGATCTGGGCTCCTATGGCTACACCTTC. Translating it yields CASSADLGSYGYTF.

The J gene is TRBJ2-7, the V gene TRBV6-1, with D perhaps matching TRBD1 (6 bases). Trimming left V 1 base short and J 0 bases short, with 13 bases between. Germline V CDR1 and CDR2: MNHNS, SASEGT. The CDR3 totals 16 residues. CDR3 amino acids: CASSEGGTILSYEQYF. CDR3 nucleotide sequence: TGTGCCAGCAGTGAAGGGGGGACAATTCTCTCCTACGAGCAGTACTTC.

V gene TRBV5-1 combines with J gene TRBJ2-7; 7 bases line up with TRBD1. This CDR3 region has 14 residues. Germline CDR1 is SGHRS and CDR2 is YFSETQ. Trimming cost V 3 bases and J 1 base; bases outside gene matches: 4. In DNA form, the CDR3 reads TGCGCCAGCAGCTCGACAGGGAAATCCTACGAGCAGTACTTC. Encoded protein: CASSSTGKSYEQYF.

V usage is TRBV5-1 and J usage is TRBJ2-2; perhaps TRBD2 as D (5 bases). Germline-derived CDR1 and CDR2 are SGHRS and YFSETQ. Between the trimmed V and J ends, which lost 0 bases and 6 bases, there was a span of 12 bases. The CDR3 runs 15 residues. CDR3 loop: CASSLDVRGSGELFF. CDR3 sequence (DNA): TGCGCCAGCAGCTTGGATGTCCGAGGGTCCGGGGAGCTGTTTTTT.

CDR3 region: CASSRLLAGGPDGELFF. CDR3 coding DNA: TGCGCCAGCAGCCGCCTACTAGCGGGAGGGCCGGACGGGGAGCTGTTTTTT. V usage is TRBV4-3 and J usage is TRBJ2-2; 13 nucleotides line up with TRBD2. J was trimmed by 7 bases and V by 4 bases; bases with no gene match: 9. There are 17 residues in the CDR3. The V gene's germline CDR1 is LGHNA and CDR2 YSLEER.

The rearrangement joins TRBV27 to TRBJ2-3; D may be TRBD2 (6 bases). Germline CDR1 is MNHEY and CDR2 is SMNVEV (reference sequence). The V gene lost 6 bases and the J gene lost 1 base, with 14 bases spanning the gap. This CDR3 has 15 residues. CDR3 protein: CASSPTAGRTDTQYF. Written as DNA, the CDR3 is TGTGCCAGCAGCCCGACGGCGGGGCGCACAGATACGCAGTATTTT.

The chain couples TRBV6-5 to TRBJ1-1, with 10 bases fitting TRBD1. There are 16 residues in the CDR3. Trimming took 0 bases from V and 1 from J; bases not matched to a gene: 2. CDR1 and CDR2 (germline): MNHEY, SVGAGI. The CDR3 nucleotides read TGTGCCAGCAGTTACTCCGGGACAGGGGAGAACACTGAAGCTTTCTTT. This translates into CASSYSGTGENTEAFF.

The rearrangement links TRBV9 to TRBJ2-3; D possibly corresponds to TRBD1 (8 bases). Germline-derived CDR1 and CDR2 are SGDLS and YYNGEE. This CDR3 spans 14 amino acids. V was shortened by 4 bases and J by 5 bases, with 14 bases between the two germline ends. The CDR3 sequence: CASSPSGQGDTQYF. The CDR3 bases are TGTGCCAGCAGCCCTAGCGGACAGGGAGATACGCAGTATTTT.

The chain joins TRBV27 to TRBJ2-7; 13 nucleotides line up with TRBD2. Trimming removed 5 bases from V and 5 bases from J; junction bases left unmatched: 6. The CDR3 has 15 residues. Germline V gives CDR1 MNHEY, CDR2 SMNVEV (reference sequence). CDR3 sequence: CASSPRTSGSHEQYF. Here the CDR3 DNA reads TGTGCCAGCAGTCCCAGGACTAGCGGGAGCCACGAGCAGTACTTC.

The rearrangement links TRBV10-3 to TRBJ1-1; 7 bases are shared with TRBD1. Per the germline V gene, CDR1 is ENHRY and CDR2 is SYGVKD. The junction had 4 bases not matched to a gene; V was cut back by 7 bases and J by 5 bases. This CDR3 is built from 12 residues. CDR3 in DNA: TGTGCCATCACCACAGGGGAGACTGAAGCTTTCTTT. This sequence encodes CAITTGETEAFF.

The V and J genes are TRBV10-1 and TRBJ1-1; perhaps TRBD1 as D (5 bases). The CDR3 is made up of 15 amino acids. The germline gives CDR1 WNHNN, CDR2 SYGVQD (reference sequence). Trimming removed 7 bases at V and 3 bases at J, with 18 bases between. CDR3 sequence (DNA): TGCGCCAGCATGTTCGAGATAACAGGTGACACTGAAGCTTTCTTT. Its translation: CASMFEITGDTEAFF.

This clone was detected only a few times. The rearrangement uses TRBV5-4 and TRBJ1-2, with D perhaps TRBD1 (6 bases). Trimming removed 5 bases from V and 0 bases from J, with 14 bases in between. Germline lookup yields CDR1 SGHNT and CDR2 YYREEE (reference sequence). The CDR3 spans 15 residues. CDR3 DNA: TGTGCCAGCAGGTTCAACAGGGCCCCTAACTATGGCTACACCTTC. This encodes CASRFNRAPNYGYTF.

The V call is TRBV27, the J call TRBJ1-5; TRBD1 aligns across 9 bases. V trimming: 5 bases; J trimming: 7 bases; junction bases outside the gene matches: 3. Germline CDR1 MNHEY, CDR2 SMNVEV (reference sequence). This CDR3 has 13 amino acids. The CDR3 protein is CASSIDRGQPQHF. CDR3 sequence (DNA): TGTGCCAGCAGTATCGACAGGGGGCAGCCCCAGCATTTT.

V gene TRBV15 combines with J gene TRBJ2-2; TRBD2 agrees at 7 bases. V was clipped by 7 bases and J by 4 bases; unmatched bases: 9. CDR1 and CDR2 from the germline V gene are LNHNV and YYDKDF (reference sequence). This CDR3 region has 15 residues. CDR3 DNA sequence: TGTGCCACCATGCTGCCTAGCGGTGGCACCGGGGAGCTGTTTTTT. Its translation: CATMLPSGGTGELFF. The variable domain in full, completed from reference TRBV15 and TRBJ2-2, reads DAMVIQNPRYQVTQFGKPVTLSCSQTLNHNVMYWYQQKSSQAPKLLFHYYDKDFNNEADTPDNFQSRRPNTSFCFLDIRSPGLGDTAMYLCATMLPSGGTGELFFGEGSRLTVL.

The chain couples TRBV27 to TRBJ1-4; 7 nucleotides align to TRBD1. This CDR3 is built from 15 residues. CDR1 and CDR2 from the germline V gene are MNHEY and SMNVEV (reference sequence). Trimming at V came to 6 bases and at J to 0 bases, leaving 4 bases not matched to a gene. CDR3 in DNA: TGTGCCAGCAGGACACAGGGGCCAACTAATGAAAAACTGTTTTTT. It translates to CASRTQGPTNEKLFF. The full variable domain, rest sourced from reference TRBV27 and TRBJ1-4, is EAQVTQNPRYLITVTGKKLTVTCSQNMNHEYMSWYRQDPGLGLRQIYYSMNVEVTDKGDVPEGYKVSRKEKRNFPLILESPSPNQTSLYFCASRTQGPTNEKLFFGSGTQLSVL.

V gene TRBV27 combines with J gene TRBJ2-7, with TRBD2 matching 14 bases. The ends lost 2 bases at V and 2 bases at J; junction bases unmatched: 2. Germline lookup yields CDR1 MNHEY and CDR2 SMNVEV (reference sequence). The length of the CDR3 is 16 residues. The CDR3 here is CASSLEGLAGAYEQYF. The DNA of the CDR3 is TGTGCCAGCAGTTTAGAGGGACTAGCGGGAGCCTACGAGCAGTACTTC.

Details on this clone: This sample includes further DNA sequences coding for the same CDR3. The chain combines TRBV7-8 with TRBJ1-1; D might be TRBD1 (5 bases). Germline CDR1 and CDR2: SGHVS and FQNEAQ. The V end lost 2 bases, the J end lost 8 bases, and 6 bases lay between the germline ends. The CDR3 is made up of 11 amino acids. CDR3 sequence: CASSLPGEAFF. The CDR3 DNA reads as TGTGCCAGCAGCTTACCAGGGGAAGCTTTCTTT. Based on the CDR3 plus reference TRBV7-8 and TRBJ1-1, the full variable domain is GAGVSQSPRYKVAKRGQDVALRCDPISGHVSLFWYQQALGQGPEFLTYFQNEAQLDKSGLPSDRFFAERPEGSVSTLKIQRTQQEDSAVYLCASSLPGEAFFGQGTRLTVV.

V gene TRBV11-2 combines with J gene TRBJ2-1; D is ambiguous. Trimming took 1 base from V and 4 from J, leaving 11 bases between them. This CDR3 is 15 amino acids long. Germline V CDR1 and CDR2: SGHAT, FQNNGV. CDR3 DNA: TGTGCCAGCAGCTTAGCCTGGAAACTATACAATGAGCAGTTCTTC. Its translation is CASSLAWKLYNEQFF.

This clone was picked up a small number of times. The chain uses TRBV28 and TRBJ2-7, with 9 bases aligning to TRBD1. The ends lost 6 bases at V and 5 bases at J; junction bases unmatched: 14. This CDR3 is 16 amino acids long. Germline CDR1 MDHEN, CDR2 SYDVKM. DNA for the CDR3: TGTGCCAGCAGGCCCGGAGCCGGGACAGGGCGCAACGAGCAGTACTTC. Translated: CASRPGAGTGRNEQYF.

In DNA form, the CDR3 reads TGCAGTGGGGCTTATAGCAATCAGCCCCAGCATTTT. Its translation: CSGAYSNQPQHF. This chain links TRBV29-1 with TRBJ1-5; tentative D call: TRBD1 (5 bases). The germline CDR1 and CDR2 sequences are SQVTM and ANQGSEA. CDR3 length equals 12 residues.

The V call is TRBV6-4, the J call TRBJ2-1; TRBD2 matches 12 bases. Germline lookup yields CDR1 MRHNA and CDR2 SNTAGT. The CDR3 is made up of 15 amino acids. Unmatched junction bases numbered 2, after V lost 2 bases and J lost 6 bases. The CDR3 loop is CASSDLAGGANEQFF. CDR3 DNA sequence: TGTGCCAGCAGTGACCTAGCGGGGGGGGCCAATGAGCAGTTCTTC.